The clone carrying this T cell receptor (beta chain) was counted ten times or more. Two-round multiplex PCR, the amplification method, yielded TCR beta CDR3 from genomic DNA. It was primers specific to each TRBV and TRBJ gene that first-round PCR used. Universal primers were used in the second round of PCR. TCRdb re-called the multiplex PCR reads through MiXCR, storing one row per CDR3 protein. The sample contains roughly 15,000 distinct CDR3 sequences, about a sixth of which appear only once. The data originate from a study of prognosis after radiotherapy for stage I lung cancer. Sequences were derived from PBMCs, sampled before or after stereotactic body radiation therapy (not recorded which). This receptor was taken from a donor at least 50 years old with non-small cell lung cancer.

As DNA, the CDR3 is TGTGCCAGCAGCCAAGCTTGGGGCGGGTCCACCGGGGAGCTGTTTTTT. This gives the protein CASSQAWGGSTGELFF. This chain joins TRBV3-1 and TRBJ2-2; D may correspond to TRBD1 or TRBD2 (5 bases each). The length of the CDR3 is 16 residues. Deletions cut 1 base from V and 4 bases from J, with 13 bases between. From germline, CDR1 is LGHDT and CDR2 YNNKEL (reference sequence).